A single sample gave rise to the 27 T cell receptor beta chains below, sequenced in a study of CD8 T cells in Susac syndrome. RNA was extracted with the RNeasy kit, and a quantity of about 0.45 to 1 ug was reverse transcribed using random hexamers. TCRdb processed the immunoSEQ multiplex PCR reads anew with MiXCR; each CDR3 protein has one entry. The data show about 150,000 distinct CDR3 sequences, approximately 94% seen once. Material: CD4+ T cells from PBMCs. All receptors derive from a human donor with Susac syndrome.

V usage is TRBV4-1 and J usage is TRBJ2-6; D unresolved. The CDR3 extends over 16 amino acids. V dropped 1 base and J dropped 2 bases, with 9 bases sitting between them. Germline V gene data show CDR1 as MGHRA and CDR2 as YSYEKL. In nucleotides, the CDR3 is TGCGCCAGCAGCCAAGCTGGGTGGGCTGGGGCCAACGTCCTGACTTTC. Protein product: CASSQAGWAGANVLTF.

The V and J genes are TRBV29-1 and TRBJ1-1; TRBD1 matches 8 bases. The CDR3 is 13 residues long. CDR1 is SQVTM, CDR2 ANQGSEA, per germline. The V segment lost 6 bases and the J segment 11 bases; nucleotides outside the gene matches: 14. CDR3 in DNA: TGCAGCGTCACCGGACAGGGTTTAATTTCGGCTTTCTTT. Translating it yields CSVTGQGLISAFF.

The chain employs TRBV20-1 and TRBJ1-1, with a possible D match to TRBD1 (5 bases). Looked up from germline, CDR1 is DFQATT and CDR2 is SNEGSKA (reference sequence). The CDR3 length is 11 residues. DNA for the CDR3: TGCGGGGAGTTTAGGGGCACTGAAGCTTTCTTT. It codes for CGEFRGTEAFF.

The chain recombines TRBV24-1 with TRBJ2-5; either TRBD1 or TRBD2 may supply D (5 bases each). CDR1 and CDR2 (germline): KGHDR, SFDVKD. This CDR3 is built from 13 residues. Trimming left V 4 bases short and J 7 bases short, with 12 bases between. Here the CDR3 DNA reads TGTGCCACCAGTGAGTCGGGACGGCCGACCCAGTACTTC. Encoded protein: CATSESGRPTQYF.

The sample holds one count of this clonotype. V and J are TRBV7-9 and TRBJ2-1; 13 nucleotides match TRBD2. The CDR3 runs to 16 residues. The V gene's germline CDR1 is SEHNR and CDR2 FQNEAQ (reference sequence). Trimming cost V 5 bases and J 2 bases; bases outside gene matches: 3. The CDR3 sequence is CASSAGTSGAYNEQFF. CDR3 sequence (DNA): TGTGCCAGCAGCGCTGGGACTAGCGGGGCCTACAATGAGCAGTTCTTC.

The chain links TRBV7-9 to TRBJ1-1; 10 nucleotides align to TRBD1. The CDR3 covers 14 residues. CDR1 SEHNR and CDR2 FQNEAQ come from the germline V gene (reference sequence). With V trimmed by 6 bases and J by 2 bases, 3 bases remained unmatched. DNA for the CDR3: TGTGCCAGCAGAGGGACAGGGGTAAACACTGAAGCTTTCTTT. Protein sequence: CASRGTGVNTEAFF.

The chain joins TRBV27 to TRBJ1-1; no clear D. Deletions cut 0 bases from V and 1 base from J, with 12 bases between. CDR3 length: 16 residues. Germline loops: CDR1 MNHEY, CDR2 SMNVEV (reference sequence). This chain's CDR3 is CASSLSPGTSNTEAFF. CDR3 sequence (DNA): TGTGCCAGCAGTTTATCCCCAGGAACCTCGAACACTGAAGCTTTCTTT.

The J gene is TRBJ1-1, the V gene TRBV29-1, with D possibly TRBD1 on 6 matching bases. V lost 6 bases, J lost 3 bases, and 14 bases lay in between. This CDR3 is 13 amino acids long. CDR1 and CDR2 from the germline V gene are SQVTM and ANQGSEA. The CDR3 bases are TGCAGCGTCCAGGACAGCGTAGACACTGAAGCTTTCTTT. Its protein is CSVQDSVDTEAFF.

This clonotype was seen more than once but under ten times. The chain has TRBV20-1 and TRBJ1-2; no clear D gene. The germline CDR1 and CDR2 sequences are DFQATT and SNEGSKA (reference sequence). Trimming pared 3 bases from V and 6 bases from J, leaving 5 bases between. The CDR3 is 10 amino acids. The CDR3 spells CSASGHGYTF. The DNA of the CDR3 is TGCAGTGCTAGCGGGCATGGCTACACCTTC.

This chain joins TRBV11-2 and TRBJ1-1; no definite D call. Germline V gene lookup returns CDR1 SGHAT and CDR2 FQNNGV. There are 13 residues in the CDR3. Trimming took off 4 bases at V and 1 base at J, with 7 bases between the two ends. This CDR3 reads CASSSGWNTEAFF. CDR3 coding DNA: TGTGCCAGCAGCTCCGGGTGGAACACTGAAGCTTTCTTT.

This clonotype was counted a single time. The chain uses TRBV5-1 and TRBJ2-1, with D perhaps being TRBD1 or TRBD2 (5 bases each). The CDR3 is made up of 15 amino acids. Trimming removed 4 bases from V and 0 bases from J, with 11 bases in between. Germline-derived CDR1 and CDR2 are SGHRS and YFSETQ. CDR3 in DNA: TGCGCCAGCAGCGAGGGACCGAACTCCTACAATGAGCAGTTCTTC. Translated: CASSEGPNSYNEQFF. The whole variable domain, filled in from reference TRBV5-1 and TRBJ2-1, reads KAGVTQTPRYLIKTRGQQVTLSCSPISGHRSVSWYQQTPGQGLQFLFEYFSETQRNKGNFPGRFSGRQFSNSRSEMNVSTLELGDSALYLCASSEGPNSYNEQFFGPGTRLTVL.

The rearrangement joins TRBV20-1 to TRBJ1-1; 12 bases agree with TRBD1. J was trimmed by 11 bases and V by 8 bases; bases with no gene match: 12. The CDR3 has 13 residues. The germline V gene has CDR1 DFQATT and CDR2 SNEGSKA (reference sequence). The CDR3 sequence is CSPGGQGARGAFF. Here the CDR3 DNA reads TGCAGTCCGGGGGGACAGGGGGCGCGAGGGGCTTTCTTT.

The table lists this clonotype with a count of one. The rearrangement links TRBV28 to TRBJ2-5; 12 nucleotides align to TRBD2. Germline lookup yields CDR1 MDHEN and CDR2 SYDVKM. Trimming took 7 bases from V and 6 from J; bases not matched to a gene: 9. The CDR3 sequence is 15 residues long. CDR3 DNA: TGTGCCAGCACCAACCTAGCGGGAGGGCTGAAGACCCAGTACTTC. Protein sequence: CASTNLAGGLKTQYF.

The chain has TRBV23-1 and TRBJ2-1, with 7 bases aligning to TRBD2. TRBV23-1 is reported as an ORF; its role is uncertain. The V segment lost 6 bases and the J segment 8 bases; nucleotides outside the gene matches: 4. This CDR3 region has 12 residues. CDR3: CASRGGSYEQFF. The CDR3 nucleotides are TGCGCCAGCAGGGGAGGGAGCTATGAGCAGTTCTTC.

V and J are TRBV29-1 and TRBJ2-7; no clear D. The germline V gene has CDR1 SQVTM and CDR2 ANQGSEA. The length of the CDR3 is 14 residues. The germline V and J ends were trimmed by 4 bases and 2 bases, with 15 bases remaining between them. The chain's CDR3 is CSVVGAVPPYEQYF. The CDR3 DNA sequence: TGCAGCGTTGTAGGTGCTGTGCCGCCCTACGAGCAGTACTTC.

The V and J genes are TRBV18 and TRBJ2-4, with D tentatively TRBD1 (6 bases). This CDR3 is built from 13 residues. Germline V gene data show CDR1 as KGHSH and CDR2 as LQKENI. V was clipped by 6 bases and J by 5 bases, with 11 bases between them. The CDR3 is CASSRTDQNIQYF. The CDR3 nucleotides are TGTGCCAGCTCCCGGACAGACCAAAACATTCAGTACTTC.

The chain uses TRBV14 and TRBJ2-7; D uncertain. This CDR3 contains 15 residues. Per germline, CDR1 SGHDN and CDR2 FVKESK. Trimming pared 0 bases from V and 2 bases from J, leaving 11 bases between. The CDR3 region has the DNA TGTGCCAGCAGCCAAGAAGGGTGCAGAGCCTACGAGCAGTACTTC. Translation gives CASSQEGCRAYEQYF.

A few counts support this clonotype. The V and J genes are TRBV28 and TRBJ2-5; D not certain. V dropped 3 bases and J dropped 3 bases, with 8 bases sitting between them. Looked up from germline, CDR1 is MDHEN and CDR2 is SYDVKM. This CDR3 is built from 13 residues. This CDR3 reads CASSFRGEETQYF. In nucleotides, the CDR3 is TGTGCCAGCAGTTTCCGTGGTGAAGAGACCCAGTACTTC.

CDR3 amino acids: CASSQELAGFYEQYF. CDR3 in DNA: TGCGCCAGCAGCCAAGAGCTAGCGGGCTTCTACGAGCAGTACTTC. This chain uses TRBV4-1 with TRBJ2-7, with 8 bases lining up with TRBD2. The CDR3 has 15 amino acids. Trimming at V came to 0 bases and at J to 3 bases, leaving 4 bases not matched to a gene. The germline V gene encodes CDR1 MGHRA and CDR2 YSYEKL.

This chain uses TRBV7-9 with TRBJ1-5; the D is unclear. From germline, CDR1 is SEHNR and CDR2 FQNEAQ (reference sequence). V dropped 5 bases and J dropped 7 bases, with 12 bases sitting between them. The CDR3 runs to 13 residues. CDR3 in amino acids: CASSPTFDQPQHF. CDR3 coding DNA: TGTGCCAGCAGCCCGACATTCGACCAGCCCCAGCATTTT.

The chain employs TRBV9 and TRBJ2-3, with 7 nucleotides matching TRBD2. CDR3 length equals 16 residues. The V and J ends lost 0 bases and 2 bases, in that order; junction bases with no gene match: 6. CDR1 and CDR2 from the germline V gene are SGDLS and YYNGEE. The CDR3 is CASSVGPGGNTDTQYF. DNA for the CDR3: TGTGCCAGCAGCGTAGGTCCGGGGGGTAACACAGATACGCAGTATTTT.

The chain recombines TRBV19 with TRBJ1-2; D perhaps matches TRBD1 (5 bases). The CDR3 is 15 amino acids. Trimming removed 3 bases from V and 2 bases from J, with 13 bases in between. The germline CDR1 and CDR2 sequences are LNHDA and SQIVND (reference sequence). The CDR3 DNA reads as TGTGCCAGTAGTATCGGTCAGGGACCCAACTATGGCTACACCTTC. As protein: CASSIGQGPNYGYTF.

The chain combines TRBV10-3 with TRBJ2-7, with D uncertain. The CDR3 has 12 residues. V was clipped by 3 bases and J by 3 bases, with 6 bases between them. The germline gives CDR1 ENHRY, CDR2 SYGVKD. The CDR3 DNA reads TGTGCCATCAGTGATGCAGGCTACGAGCAGTACTTC. Its protein is CAISDAGYEQYF.

The genes are TRBV20-1 and TRBJ2-7; TRBD1 aligns across 7 bases. Germline CDR1 and CDR2: DFQATT and SNEGSKA (reference sequence). V lost 3 bases, J lost 4 bases, and 9 bases stayed unmatched. This CDR3 contains 14 residues. The chain's CDR3 is CSASGPGTEYEQYF. CDR3 DNA sequence: TGCAGTGCTAGTGGACCCGGGACAGAATACGAGCAGTACTTC.

CDR3: CASSSRDTAIGNEQFF. The CDR3 DNA reads as TGTGCCAGCAGCAGCCGGGACACAGCCATTGGTAATGAGCAGTTCTTC. The chain carries TRBV7-9 and TRBJ2-1, with D possibly TRBD1 on 6 matching bases. Per the germline V gene, CDR1 is SEHNR and CDR2 is FQNEAQ (reference sequence). The CDR3 is made up of 16 amino acids. The V gene lost 5 bases and the J gene lost 7 bases, with 21 bases spanning the gap. The full variable domain, in which reference TRBV7-9 and TRBJ2-1 provide the parts outside the CDR3, is DTGVSQNPRHKITKRGQNVTFRCDPISEHNRLYWYRQTLGQGPEFLTYFQNEAQLEKSRLLSDRFSAERPKGSFSTLEIQRTEQGDSAMYLCASSSRDTAIGNEQFFGPGTRLTVL.

V gene TRBV27 combines with J gene TRBJ2-1, with 7 nucleotides matching TRBD2. The CDR3 runs to 16 residues. Germline CDR1 is MNHEY and CDR2 is SMNVEV (reference sequence). V shed 4 bases and J 4 bases; nucleotides not matched to a gene: 10. The CDR3 spells CASSSLAGVGYNEQFF. The CDR3 DNA is TGTGCCAGCAGTTCCCTTGCGGGAGTTGGTTACAATGAGCAGTTCTTC.

This clonotype was seen a handful of times. The CDR3 reads CASSVDTGELFF. CDR3 sequence (DNA): TGTGCCAGCAGTGTGGACACCGGGGAGCTGTTTTTT. This chain uses TRBV2 with TRBJ2-2, with D unresolved. The V end lost 4 bases, the J end lost 3 bases, and 3 bases lay between the germline ends. Per the germline V gene, CDR1 is SNHLY and CDR2 is FYNNEI. CDR3 length equals 12 residues.